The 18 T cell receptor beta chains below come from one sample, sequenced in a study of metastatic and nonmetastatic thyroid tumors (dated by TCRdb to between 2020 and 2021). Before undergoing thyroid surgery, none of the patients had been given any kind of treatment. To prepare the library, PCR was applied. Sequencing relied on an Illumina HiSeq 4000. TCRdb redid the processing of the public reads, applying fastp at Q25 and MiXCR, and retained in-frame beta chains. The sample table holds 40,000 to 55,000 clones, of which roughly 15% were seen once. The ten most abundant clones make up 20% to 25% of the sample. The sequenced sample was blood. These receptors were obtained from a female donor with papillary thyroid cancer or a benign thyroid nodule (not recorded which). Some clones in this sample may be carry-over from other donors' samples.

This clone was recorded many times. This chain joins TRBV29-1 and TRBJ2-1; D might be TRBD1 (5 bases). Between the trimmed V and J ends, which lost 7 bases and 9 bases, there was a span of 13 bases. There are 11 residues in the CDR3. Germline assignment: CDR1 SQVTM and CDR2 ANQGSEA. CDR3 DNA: TGCAGCGCCAACCCAAGGGGTGAGCAGTTCTTC. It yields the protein CSANPRGEQFF.

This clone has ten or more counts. CDR3 loop: CSARPPLAGGDNEQFF. CDR3 nucleotides: TGCAGTGCTAGACCGCCACTAGCGGGAGGGGACAATGAGCAGTTCTTC. This chain connects TRBV20-1 to TRBJ2-1; 13 nucleotides align to TRBD2. This CDR3 comprises 16 residues. V shed 2 bases and J 5 bases; nucleotides not matched to a gene: 6. Germline V lookup: CDR1 DFQATT, CDR2 SNEGSKA (reference sequence).

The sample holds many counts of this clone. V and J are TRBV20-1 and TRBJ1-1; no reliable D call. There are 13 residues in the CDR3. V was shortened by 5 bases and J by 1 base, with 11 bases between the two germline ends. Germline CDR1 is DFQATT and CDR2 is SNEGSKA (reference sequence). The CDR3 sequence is CSALKDSNTEAFF. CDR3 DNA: TGCAGTGCTCTCAAGGATTCGAACACTGAAGCTTTCTTT.

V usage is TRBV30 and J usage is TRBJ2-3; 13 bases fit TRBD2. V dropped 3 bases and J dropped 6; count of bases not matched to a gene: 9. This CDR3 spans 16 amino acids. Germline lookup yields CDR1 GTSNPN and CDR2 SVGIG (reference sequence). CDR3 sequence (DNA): TGTGCCTGGAGAAGAACTGGGACTAGCGGGGTTGATACGCAGTATTTT. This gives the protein CAWRRTGTSGVDTQYF.

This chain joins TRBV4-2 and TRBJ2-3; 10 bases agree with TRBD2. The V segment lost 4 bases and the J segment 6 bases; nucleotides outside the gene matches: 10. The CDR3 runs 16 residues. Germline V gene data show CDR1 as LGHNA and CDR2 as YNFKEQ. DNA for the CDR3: TGTGCCAGCAGCCCCCACAGCGGGAGGGCCGGGGATACGCAGTATTTT. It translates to CASSPHSGRAGDTQYF.

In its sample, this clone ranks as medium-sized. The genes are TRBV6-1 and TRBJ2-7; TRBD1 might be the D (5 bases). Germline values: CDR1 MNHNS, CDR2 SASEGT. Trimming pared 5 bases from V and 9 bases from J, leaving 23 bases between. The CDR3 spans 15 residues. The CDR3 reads CASSLQETYEFGQYF. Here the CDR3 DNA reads TGTGCCAGCAGTTTACAGGAGACCTACGAGTTCGGGCAGTACTTC.

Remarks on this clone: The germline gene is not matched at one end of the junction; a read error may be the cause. The CDR3 DNA is TGCAGTGCCATTAAAAGGGGGCTCGGCGATGGATACACCTTC. Translating gives CSAIKRGLGDGYTF. The chain recombines TRBV20-1 with TRBJ1-2, with 7 bases lining up with TRBD1. The CDR3 runs to 14 residues. Germline assignment: CDR1 DFQATT and CDR2 SNEGSKA (reference sequence).

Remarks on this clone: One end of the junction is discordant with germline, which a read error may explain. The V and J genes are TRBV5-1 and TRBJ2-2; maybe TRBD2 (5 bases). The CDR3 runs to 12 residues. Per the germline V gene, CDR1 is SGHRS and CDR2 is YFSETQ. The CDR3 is CASSLTAGELLF. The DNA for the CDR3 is TGCGCCAGCAGCTTGACCGCCGGGGAGCTGCTTTTT. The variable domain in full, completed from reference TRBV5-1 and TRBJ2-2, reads KAGVTQTPRYLIKTRGQQVTLSCSPISGHRSVSWYQQTPGQGLQFLFEYFSETQRNKGNFPGRFSGRQFSNSRSEMNVSTLELGDSALYLCASSLTAGELLFGEGSRLTVL.

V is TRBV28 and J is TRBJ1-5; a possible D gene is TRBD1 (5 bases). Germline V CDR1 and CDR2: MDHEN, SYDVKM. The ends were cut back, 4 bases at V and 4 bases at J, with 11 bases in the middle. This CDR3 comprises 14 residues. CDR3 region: CASSSLGRNQPQHF. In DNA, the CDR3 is TGTGCCAGCAGTTCCCTGGGACGGAATCAGCCCCAGCATTTT.

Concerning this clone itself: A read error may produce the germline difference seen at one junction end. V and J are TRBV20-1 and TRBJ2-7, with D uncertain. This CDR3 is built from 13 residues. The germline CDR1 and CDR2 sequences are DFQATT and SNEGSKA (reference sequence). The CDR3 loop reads CSARGRLSYGQYF. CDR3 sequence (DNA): TGCAGTGCTAGGGGTAGGCTCTCCTACGGGCAGTACTTC.

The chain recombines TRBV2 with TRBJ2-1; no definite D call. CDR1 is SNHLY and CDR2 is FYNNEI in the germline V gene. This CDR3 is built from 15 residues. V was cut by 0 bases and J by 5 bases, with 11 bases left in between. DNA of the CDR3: TGTGCCAGCAGTGAAGCATGGGGTCCAGACAATGAGCAGTTCTTC. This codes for CASSEAWGPDNEQFF.

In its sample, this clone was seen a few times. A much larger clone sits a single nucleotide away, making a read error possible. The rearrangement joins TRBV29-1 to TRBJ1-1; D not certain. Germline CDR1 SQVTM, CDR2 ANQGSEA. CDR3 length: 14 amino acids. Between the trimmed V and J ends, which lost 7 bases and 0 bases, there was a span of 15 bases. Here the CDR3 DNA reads TGCAGCGCTCGATCTCTGGCTGTGAACACTGAAGCTTTCTTT. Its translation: CSARSLAVNTEAFF.

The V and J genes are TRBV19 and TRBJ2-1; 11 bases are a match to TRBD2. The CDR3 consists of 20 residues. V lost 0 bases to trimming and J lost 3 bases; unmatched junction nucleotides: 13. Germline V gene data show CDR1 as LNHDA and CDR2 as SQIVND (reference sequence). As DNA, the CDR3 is TGTGCCAGTAGTATAGACGCCGGGGCGGGTCTAGCGGGAGGCTACAATGAGCAGTTCTTC. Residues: CASSIDAGAGLAGGYNEQFF.

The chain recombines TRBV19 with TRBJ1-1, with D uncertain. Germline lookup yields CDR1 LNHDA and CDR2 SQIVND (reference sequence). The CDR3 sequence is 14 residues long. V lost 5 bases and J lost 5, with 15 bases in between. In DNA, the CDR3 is TGTGCCAGTAGTCAGATGCATGGGTGGACTGAAGCTTTCTTT. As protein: CASSQMHGWTEAFF.

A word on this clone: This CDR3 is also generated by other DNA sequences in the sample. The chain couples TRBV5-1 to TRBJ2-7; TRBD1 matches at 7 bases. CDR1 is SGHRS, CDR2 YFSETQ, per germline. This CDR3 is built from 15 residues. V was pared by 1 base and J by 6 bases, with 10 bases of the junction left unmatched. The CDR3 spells CASSLSWDRISEQYF. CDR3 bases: TGCGCCAGCAGCTTGTCTTGGGACAGAATCTCCGAGCAGTACTTC.

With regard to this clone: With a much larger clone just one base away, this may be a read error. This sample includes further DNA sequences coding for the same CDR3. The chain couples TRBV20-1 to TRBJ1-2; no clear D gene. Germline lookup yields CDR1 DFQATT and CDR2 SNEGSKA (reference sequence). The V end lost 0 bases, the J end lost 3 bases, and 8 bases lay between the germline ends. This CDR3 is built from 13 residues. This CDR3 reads CSAREREYYGYTF. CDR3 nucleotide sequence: TGCAGTGCTAGAGAGAGGGAGTACTATGGCTACACCTTC.

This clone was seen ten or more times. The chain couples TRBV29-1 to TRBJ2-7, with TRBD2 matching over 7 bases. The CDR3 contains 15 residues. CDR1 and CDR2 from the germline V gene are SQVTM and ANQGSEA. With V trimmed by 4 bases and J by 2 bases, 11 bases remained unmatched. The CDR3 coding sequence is TGCAGCGTTGCCCCGTTTGCGGGGGTACCCTACGAGCAGTACTTC. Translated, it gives CSVAPFAGVPYEQYF.

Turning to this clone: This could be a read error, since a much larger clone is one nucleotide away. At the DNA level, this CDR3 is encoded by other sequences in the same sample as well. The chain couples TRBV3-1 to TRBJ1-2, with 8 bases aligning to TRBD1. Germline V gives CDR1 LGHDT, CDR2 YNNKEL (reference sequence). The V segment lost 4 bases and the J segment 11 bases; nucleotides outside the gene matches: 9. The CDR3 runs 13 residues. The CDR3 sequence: CASSRGQAGGYTF. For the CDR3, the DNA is TGTGCCAGCAGCCGGGGACAGGCGGGTGGTTACACCTTC.